This T cell receptor beta chain was observed in a study of PD-L1 blockade in urothelial cancer. About the research overall: Atezolizumab, begun by patients in about 2014, was given at 1,200 mg intravenously every 3 weeks.

Sequencing was performed with immunoSEQ multiplex PCR; in TCRdb, only in-frame clones are kept and a portion is missing. The table lists around 40,000 clones, 80% to 95% of them singletons. There are 13 residues in the CDR3. V was shortened by 4 bases and J by 5 bases, with 11 bases between the two germline ends. Germline-derived CDR1 and CDR2 are SQVTM and ANQGSEA. Time point reported: pretreatment peripheral blood. Patients had locally advanced or metastatic urothelial carcinoma. This clone was detected once. This receptor was identified in a woman aged 60-75 years with urothelial cancer. This sample comprised PBMCs, obtained around atezolizumab (anti-PD-L1) treatment. The chain carries TRBV29-1 and TRBJ1-4; maybe TRBD1 (5 bases). This chain's CDR3 is CSVGRRTNEKLFF. In DNA form, the CDR3 reads TGCAGCGTTGGTCGCCGGACAAATGAAAAACTGTTTTTT.